These 30 T cell receptor beta chains were sequenced from one sample in a study of blood T cell repertoires in COVID-19. The repertoire was sequenced with immunoSEQ multiplex PCR; TCRdb's copy has only in-frame clones and lacks some. The table shows around 200,000 clones, with about four fifths occurring only once. The sequencing input was peripheral blood. The receptors were gathered from a woman aged 35 to 49 with COVID-19, enrolled during active disease.

This clone was found a few times. The rearrangement joins TRBV6-5 to TRBJ1-4, with TRBD1 matching over 10 bases. This CDR3 has 15 residues. V trimming: 5 bases; J trimming: 10 bases; junction bases outside the gene matches: 10. Germline V gene data show CDR1 as MNHEY and CDR2 as SVGAGI. CDR3 sequence reads: CASSTRDRGVRKLFF. The CDR3 nucleotides are TGTGCCAGCAGTACCCGGGACAGGGGAGTTAGAAAACTGTTTTTT.

This clone was detected once. The gene calls are TRBV5-1 and TRBJ2-5; tentatively, D is TRBD2 (6 bases). The germline gives CDR1 SGHRS, CDR2 YFSETQ. The V gene lost 4 bases and the J gene lost 2 bases, with 9 bases spanning the gap. The CDR3 spans 13 residues. CDR3 coding DNA: TGCGCCAGCAGCGCGGGACTGCAAGAGACCCAGTACTTC. Translating gives CASSAGLQETQYF. Combining the CDR3 with reference TRBV5-1 and TRBJ2-5 gives the whole variable domain KAGVTQTPRYLIKTRGQQVTLSCSPISGHRSVSWYQQTPGQGLQFLFEYFSETQRNKGNFPGRFSGRQFSNSRSEMNVSTLELGDSALYLCASSAGLQETQYFGPGTRLLVL.

The genes are TRBV5-4 and TRBJ2-2; a possible D gene is TRBD1 (8 bases). CDR3 length: 17 amino acids. Deletions cut 4 bases from V and 5 bases from J, with 21 bases between. CDR1 is SGHNT, CDR2 YYREEE, per germline (reference sequence). CDR3 amino acids: CASSGDHGRTGTGELFF. CDR3 DNA sequence: TGTGCCAGCAGCGGGGATCACGGGAGGACAGGGACCGGGGAGCTGTTTTTT.

This clone was picked up one time. Other DNA sequences of this sample code for an identical CDR3. The chain combines TRBV12-3 or TRBV12-4 with TRBJ2-5; D is undetermined. V lost 4 bases to trimming and J lost 2 bases, with 8 bases between them. CDR3 size: 13 residues. The CDR3 nucleotides are TGTGCCAGCAGTTCAGGATTGCAAGAGACCCAGTACTTC. It encodes CASSSGLQETQYF.

The chain uses TRBV2 and TRBJ1-4; 8 bases align to TRBD1. Trimming removed 6 bases from V and 8 bases from J; junction bases left unmatched: 8. The CDR3 contains 14 residues. Germline CDR1 reads SNHLY; CDR2 reads FYNNEI. The CDR3: CASRSDRAEEKLFF. CDR3 DNA sequence: TGTGCCAGCAGGTCGGACAGGGCAGAAGAAAAACTGTTTTTT. The entire variable domain, with the rest obtained from reference TRBV2 and TRBJ1-4, is as follows: EPEVTQTPSHQVTQMGQEVILRCVPISNHLYFYWYRQILGQKVEFLVSFYNNEISEKSEIFDDQFSVERPDGSNFTLKIRSTKLEDSAMYFCASRSDRAEEKLFFGSGTQLSVL.

The chain carries TRBV2 and TRBJ1-2; D is ambiguous. Germline assignment: CDR1 SNHLY and CDR2 FYNNEI. V lost 7 bases to trimming and J lost 1 base, with 13 bases between them. The CDR3 covers 14 residues. The CDR3 loop is CASNKLLSNYGYTF. In nucleotides, the CDR3 is TGTGCCAGCAATAAGCTATTAAGTAACTATGGCTACACCTTC.

The chain recombines TRBV7-2 with TRBJ2-3, with 8 bases identical to TRBD2. V lost 5 bases, J lost 4 bases, and 8 bases stayed unmatched. Germline CDR1 is SGHTA and CDR2 is FQGNSA. The CDR3 is made up of 15 amino acids. CDR3: CASSAPGGTADTQYF. In DNA form, the CDR3 reads TGTGCCAGCAGCGCGCCGGGGGGGACGGCAGATACGCAGTATTTT.

V usage is TRBV5-1 and J usage is TRBJ2-1, with TRBD2 identical over 7 bases. This CDR3 has 15 residues. V shed 3 bases, J shed 6 bases, and the junction held 9 bases outside the gene matches. From germline, CDR1 is SGHRS and CDR2 YFSETQ. CDR3 coding DNA: TGCGCCAGCAGCTCGATGGCTGGGGGGGTCAATGAGCAGTTCTTC. This gives the protein CASSSMAGGVNEQFF. Full variable domain (outside the CDR3, taken from reference TRBV5-1 and TRBJ2-1): KAGVTQTPRYLIKTRGQQVTLSCSPISGHRSVSWYQQTPGQGLQFLFEYFSETQRNKGNFPGRFSGRQFSNSRSEMNVSTLELGDSALYLCASSSMAGGVNEQFFGPGTRLTVL.

This chain connects TRBV7-2 to TRBJ2-7; D may be TRBD1 (5 bases). This CDR3 has 14 residues. CDR1 is SGHTA and CDR2 is FQGNSA in the germline V gene. V lost 6 bases and J 6 bases, leaving 18 bases between the germline ends. In nucleotides, the CDR3 is TGTGCCAGCAGTTTCCAGGCGATCAGGGCCGAGCAGTACTTC. This encodes CASSFQAIRAEQYF. The whole variable domain, remainder taken from reference TRBV7-2 and TRBJ2-7, is GAGVSQSPSNKVTEKGKDVELRCDPISGHTALYWYRQSLGQGLEFLIYFQGNSAPDKSGLPSDRFSAERTGGSVSTLTIQRTQQEDSAVYLCASSFQAIRAEQYFGPGTRLTVT.

The CDR3 sequence is CASRRDRLSYNEQFF. The CDR3 DNA reads as TGTGCCAGCAGAAGGGACAGACTCTCCTACAATGAGCAGTTCTTC. The gene calls are TRBV2 and TRBJ2-1; TRBD1 aligns across 7 bases. The V gene end was trimmed by 6 bases and the J gene end by 0 bases; junction bases not matched to a gene: 5. The CDR3 is 15 amino acids. Germline CDR1 reads SNHLY; CDR2 reads FYNNEI.

The V gene is TRBV2, the J gene TRBJ1-2; D may be TRBD1 (5 bases). V was clipped by 8 bases and J by 0 bases, with 10 bases between them. Germline V CDR1 and CDR2: SNHLY, FYNNEI. The CDR3 extends over 13 amino acids. CDR3: CASAGNPNYGYTF. CDR3 nucleotides: TGTGCCAGCGCAGGGAACCCTAACTATGGCTACACCTTC.

This CDR3 reads CASIPGRGGRTEAFF. CDR3 coding DNA: TGTGCCAGTATCCCCGGGAGGGGGGGCAGGACTGAAGCTTTCTTT. The V call is TRBV19, the J call TRBJ1-1; the D gene is possibly TRBD1 (6 bases). Germline loops: CDR1 LNHDA, CDR2 SQIVND (reference sequence). V was shortened by 7 bases and J by 5 bases, with 20 bases between the two germline ends. This CDR3 has 15 residues.

The rearrangement joins TRBV9 to TRBJ2-3, with 12 bases matching TRBD2. The length of the CDR3 is 15 residues. Germline lookup yields CDR1 SGDLS and CDR2 YYNGEE. V lost 3 bases to trimming and J lost 4 bases; unmatched junction nucleotides: 3. CDR3 bases: TGTGCCAGCAGCGCTAGCGGGGGGGCTGCAGATACGCAGTATTTT. Translating gives CASSASGGAADTQYF. Filled out from reference TRBV9 and TRBJ2-3, the complete variable domain reads DSGVTQTPKHLITATGQRVTLRCSPRSGDLSVYWYQQSLDQGLQFLIQYYNGEERAKGNILERFSAQQFPDLHSELNLSSLELGDSALYFCASSASGGAADTQYFGPGTRLTVL.

This chain links TRBV18 with TRBJ1-6; 7 bases fit TRBD1. CDR3 length equals 16 residues. V trimming: 1 base; J trimming: 10 bases; junction bases outside the gene matches: 10. Germline lookup yields CDR1 KGHSH and CDR2 LQKENI. For the CDR3, the DNA is TGTGCCAGCTCACCACAGAGGGGGCAAGACCAATCACCCCTCCACTTT. Translated: CASSPQRGQDQSPLHF.

This rearrangement joins TRBV4-1 to TRBJ1-5; unclear D gene. In germline, CDR1 is MGHRA, CDR2 YSYEKL. V lost 0 bases and J lost 6, with 12 bases in between. The CDR3 sequence is 15 residues long. DNA of the CDR3: TGCGCCAGCAGCCAAGAGGAGGGAAGGGCTCAGCCCCAGCATTTT. The encoded protein is CASSQEEGRAQPQHF.

The rearrangement uses TRBV18 and TRBJ2-1; TRBD1 is a possible D gene (6 bases). This CDR3 comprises 14 residues. Germline loops: CDR1 KGHSH, CDR2 LQKENI. V was trimmed by 6 bases and J by 5 bases, leaving 14 bases between them. DNA of the CDR3: TGTGCCAGCTCTAAGAGGACAGCAGACAATGAGCAGTTCTTC. Residues: CASSKRTADNEQFF.

This clone was counted only a few times. CDR3 nucleotides: TGCAGCGTGGGGCCCAGGGGGGCTCAAGAGACCCAGTACTTC. Residues: CSVGPRGAQETQYF. The chain links TRBV29-1 to TRBJ2-5; a possible D gene is TRBD1 (7 bases). Germline V gives CDR1 SQVTM, CDR2 ANQGSEA. Trimming pared 6 bases from V and 2 bases from J, leaving 16 bases between. The CDR3 length is 14 residues.

The chain couples TRBV19 to TRBJ1-5, with a weak D call TRBD1 (6 bases). CDR1 LNHDA and CDR2 SQIVND come from the germline V gene (reference sequence). The CDR3 spans 12 residues. V gave up 8 bases and J gave up 11 bases, with 16 bases separating them. CDR3: CASRDTLYAQHF. CDR3 bases: TGTGCCAGTCGGGACACCCTATACGCCCAGCATTTT.

This chain joins TRBV7-6 and TRBJ1-6, with 7 nucleotides matching TRBD1. Germline trimming cut 2 bases from V and 3 bases from J; bases unmatched to any gene: 1. Germline loops: CDR1 SGHVS, CDR2 FNYEAQ. CDR3 length: 15 residues. CDR3 sequence (DNA): TGTGCCAGCAGCTTAAACAGGGGCTATAATTCACCCCTCCACTTT. Translation: CASSLNRGYNSPLHF. The full variable domain, completed using reference TRBV7-6 and TRBJ1-6, is GAGVSQSPRYKVTKRGQDVALRCDPISGHVSLYWYRQALGQGPEFLTYFNYEAQQDKSGLPNDRFSAERPEGSISTLTIQRTEQRDSAMYRCASSLNRGYNSPLHFGNGTRLTVT.

This sequence joins TRBV19 and TRBJ2-1, with D possibly being TRBD2 (6 bases). This CDR3 has 17 amino acids. The V and J ends lost 1 base and 2 bases respectively, with 15 bases between them. The germline V gene has CDR1 LNHDA and CDR2 SQIVND (reference sequence). The CDR3 loop is CASSIGPVRTTYNEQFF. Written as DNA, the CDR3 is TGTGCCAGTAGTATAGGGCCCGTTAGGACTACCTACAATGAGCAGTTCTTC. The whole variable domain, filled in from reference TRBV19 and TRBJ2-1, reads DGGITQSPKYLFRKEGQNVTLSCEQNLNHDAMYWYRQDPGQGLRLIYYSQIVNDFQKGDIAEGYSVSREKKESFPLTVTSAQKNPTAFYLCASSIGPVRTTYNEQFFGPGTRLTVL.

The chain is built from TRBV12-3 or TRBV12-4 and TRBJ2-7; TRBD1 is a possible D gene (5 bases). Trimming shortened V by 3 bases and J by 5 bases, and 11 bases separated the two germline ends. The CDR3 is 13 amino acids. The CDR3 protein is CASSFSLRDEQYF. The DNA of the CDR3 is TGTGCCAGCAGTTTCTCCCTCAGGGACGAGCAGTACTTC.

This clone was seen a handful of times. In DNA, the CDR3 is TGTGCCAGCAGCTTAGATCAGTCCCGCGAGCAGTACTTC. Translated, it gives CASSLDQSREQYF. The chain links TRBV11-3 to TRBJ2-7; D gene unclear. Trimming took 0 bases from V and 6 from J, leaving 9 bases between them. This CDR3 has 13 residues. The germline CDR1 and CDR2 sequences are SGHNT and YENEEA.

The V call is TRBV6-1, the J call TRBJ2-3, with D possibly matching TRBD2 (5 bases). Trimming stripped 3 bases from V and 2 bases from J, with 15 bases between. The germline V gene encodes CDR1 MNHNS and CDR2 SASEGT. The CDR3 contains 16 residues. For the CDR3, the DNA is TGTGCCAGCAGTGATTACGGCGGGCCAATCACAGATACGCAGTATTTT. Residues: CASSDYGGPITDTQYF.

The chain carries TRBV2 and TRBJ2-5; D is ambiguous. From germline, CDR1 is SNHLY and CDR2 FYNNEI. V was shortened by 2 bases and J by 0 bases, with 7 bases between the two germline ends. CDR3 length: 14 amino acids. CDR3 DNA sequence: TGTGCCAGCAGTGAAACAAGTAACCAAGAGACCCAGTACTTC. This translates into CASSETSNQETQYF.

V usage is TRBV3-1 (or the pseudogene TRBV3-2) and J usage is TRBJ1-1, with 7 bases fitting TRBD1. The ends lost 5 bases at V and 9 bases at J; junction bases unmatched: 9. The germline V gene encodes CDR1 LGHDT and CDR2 YNNKEL (reference sequence). The CDR3 spans 13 residues. CDR3 DNA: TGTGCCAGCAGCTCTCTACAGGGGAGAAAAGCTTTCTTT. Amino acids: CASSSLQGRKAFF.

V gene TRBV12-3 or TRBV12-4 combines with J gene TRBJ2-3, with a possible D match to TRBD2 (6 bases). The CDR3 spans 13 residues. Trimming cost V 5 bases and J 0 bases, with 6 bases left between them. As DNA, the CDR3 is TGTGCCAGCAGTCGGGGGAGCACAGATACGCAGTATTTT. This sequence encodes CASSRGSTDTQYF.

This sequence joins TRBV5-6 and TRBJ1-3; 9 nucleotides line up with TRBD1. Per germline, CDR1 SGHDT and CDR2 YYEEEE. This CDR3 comprises 16 residues. V gave up 4 bases and J gave up 4 bases; unmatched junction bases: 9. CDR3 coding DNA: TGTGCCAGCAGCACCGGGACAGGGTTTGGAGGAAACACCATATATTTT. Protein sequence: CASSTGTGFGGNTIYF.

This clone was seen once. The gene calls are TRBV27 and TRBJ2-7, with 7 positions matching TRBD1. This CDR3 has 13 amino acids. V lost 8 bases to trimming and J lost 7 bases; unmatched junction nucleotides: 11. Germline assignment: CDR1 MNHEY and CDR2 SMNVEV (reference sequence). The CDR3 loop is CASSPKGAQEQYF. CDR3 DNA sequence: TGTGCCAGCTCCCCGAAGGGGGCGCAGGAGCAGTACTTC.

This clone was counted only a few times. The chain is built from TRBV12-3 or TRBV12-4 and TRBJ2-7; D might be TRBD1 (5 bases). V lost 3 bases, J lost 4 bases, and 7 bases lay in between. This CDR3 contains 12 residues. CDR3 DNA sequence: TGTGCCAGCAGTTTCAGACAGTACGAGCAGTACTTC. It encodes CASSFRQYEQYF.

The chain recombines TRBV9 with TRBJ2-7; 8 bases are a match to TRBD1. CDR1 and CDR2 (germline): SGDLS, YYNGEE. The CDR3 sequence is 15 residues long. The V segment lost 0 bases and the J segment 5 bases; nucleotides outside the gene matches: 7. The CDR3 sequence: CASSVAPDRVNEQYF. In DNA, the CDR3 is TGTGCCAGCAGCGTAGCCCCGGACAGGGTCAACGAGCAGTACTTC. Using reference TRBV9 and TRBJ2-7 for the parts outside the CDR3, the full variable domain is DSGVTQTPKHLITATGQRVTLRCSPRSGDLSVYWYQQSLDQGLQFLIQYYNGEERAKGNILERFSAQQFPDLHSELNLSSLELGDSALYFCASSVAPDRVNEQYFGPGTRLTVT.